This record covers a single T cell receptor beta chain. Antigen: not known. CDR3 size: 15 residues. Per germline, CDR1 ENHRY and CDR2 SYGVKD. Trimming cost V 3 bases and J 5 bases, with 14 bases left between them. This sample was taken from a study of cytomegalovirus exposure and HLA in healthy donors. The overall study: Within the Caucasian-associated ancestry cluster were roughly 81% of the 350 to 400 genotyped donors. Study-wide results and limits: Cytomegalovirus association was listed for around 170 TCR beta chains. An analysis that came later showed most CMV-associated TCR beta chains appearing HLA-restricted.

The PCR employed 60 Vbeta primers together with 13 Jbeta primers. As originally analysed: An analysis that came later counted roughly 87 million unique TCR beta chains, about 10 million shared. Assay used: immunoSEQ multiplex PCR; TCRdb lists only in-frame clones, some missing. From that table come the V and J calls and clone size; the DNA was used to work out D and trimming. This sample has some 99,000 clones, with about 74% found just once. The chain uses TRBV10-3 and TRBJ1-5; D is undetermined. This sequence was found in a male donor in good health and CMV-seronegative. Sequenced material: PBMCs. The DNA for the CDR3 is TGTGCCATCAGTGACCGGTCAAACTCACATCAGCCCCAGCATTTT. Residues: CAISDRSNSHQPQHF.